The next 24 T cell receptor beta chains were all read from a single sample in a study of blood T cell repertoires in COVID-19. Method: immunoSEQ multiplex PCR; TCRdb's copy keeps in-frame clones and lacks some. The sample shows about 260,000 clones, under 90% of them seen only once. Sequenced input: peripheral blood. Every receptor here comes from a man in his 60s with acute or convalescent COVID-19.

This clone was counted a single time. J is TRBJ2-5 and V is TRBV7-2; the match to TRBD2 covers 8 bases. The CDR3 length is 14 residues. Trimming took 4 bases from V and 1 from J; bases not matched to a gene: 2. Germline values: CDR1 SGHTA, CDR2 FQGNSA. The CDR3 nucleotides read TGTGCCAGCAGCTGGCGGGAGGCCCAAGAGACCCAGTACTTC. It specifies CASSWREAQETQYF.

The genes are TRBV24-1 and TRBJ2-5; D not resolved. V lost 3 bases and J lost 5, with 9 bases in between. This CDR3 contains 13 residues. Germline V lookup: CDR1 KGHDR, CDR2 SFDVKD. The DNA of the CDR3 is TGTGCCACCAGTGATCCTCCCGCGGAGACCCAGTACTTC. Protein sequence: CATSDPPAETQYF.

This chain uses TRBV12-5 with TRBJ2-5; 7 positions agree with TRBD1. Unmatched junction bases numbered 8, after V lost 5 bases and J lost 5 bases. CDR1 and CDR2 from the germline V gene are LGHNT and FRNRAP. The CDR3 is made up of 14 amino acids. Here the CDR3 DNA reads TGTGCTAGTGGTCTTTCAGGGGGTTCCGAGACCCAGTACTTC. Translating it yields CASGLSGGSETQYF.

This clone has only one observation. The chain is built from TRBV5-1 and TRBJ1-1; D ambiguous. Germline V gene lookup returns CDR1 SGHRS and CDR2 YFSETQ. V was pared by 4 bases and J by 2 bases, with 18 bases between. The CDR3 sequence is 16 residues long. The CDR3 nucleotides are TGCGCCAGCAGCGCCAGCCCTAGGCTTTTAAACACTGAAGCTTTCTTT. Protein product: CASSASPRLLNTEAFF.

This chain joins TRBV6-5 and TRBJ1-2; D perhaps matches TRBD1 (5 bases). Trimming took off 5 bases at V and 4 bases at J, with 11 bases between the two ends. The CDR3 totals 13 residues. The germline gives CDR1 MNHEY, CDR2 SVGAGI. The CDR3 DNA sequence: TGTGCCAGCAGTCAACGTGACAGCTATGGCTACACCTTC. Translated: CASSQRDSYGYTF.

The chain has TRBV7-8 and TRBJ2-1, with 9 nucleotides matching TRBD2. Germline trimming cut 2 bases from V and 7 bases from J; bases unmatched to any gene: 9. The germline V gene has CDR1 SGHVS and CDR2 FQNEAQ. CDR3 length: 16 residues. CDR3 sequence: CASSLLGGRAENEQFF. CDR3 nucleotide sequence: TGTGCCAGCAGCTTATTGGGCGGGAGGGCCGAGAATGAGCAGTTCTTC.

The chain carries TRBV7-2 and TRBJ1-1; D might be TRBD1 (6 bases). This CDR3 has 12 amino acids. Trimming left V 5 bases short and J 7 bases short, with 11 bases between. The V gene's germline CDR1 is SGHTA and CDR2 FQGNSA. The CDR3 sequence is CASSRNRDEAFF. CDR3 sequence (DNA): TGTGCCAGCAGCCGTAACAGGGATGAAGCTTTCTTT.

The V and J genes are TRBV19 and TRBJ2-3, with D perhaps TRBD1 (6 bases). Per germline, CDR1 LNHDA and CDR2 SQIVND (reference sequence). This CDR3 comprises 12 residues. Trimming took 4 bases from V and 9 from J, leaving 11 bases between them. The CDR3 DNA is TGTGCCAGTAGTAGTGGACAGAGGACGCAGTATTTT. As protein: CASSSGQRTQYF.

The gene calls are TRBV10-3 and TRBJ1-1, with 7 positions matching TRBD1. The CDR3 has 15 amino acids. V dropped 4 bases and J dropped 0; count of bases not matched to a gene: 5. The germline CDR1 and CDR2 sequences are ENHRY and SYGVKD. CDR3 nucleotide sequence: TGTGCCATCAGTGGCCGACAGGGCATGAACACTGAAGCTTTCTTT. It codes for CAISGRQGMNTEAFF.

V and J are TRBV12-3 or TRBV12-4 and TRBJ1-2, with 7 bases identical to TRBD1. Trimming cost V 6 bases and J 8 bases; bases outside gene matches: 9. The CDR3 loop spans 13 amino acids. The CDR3 protein is CASSLQGELGYTF. In DNA, the CDR3 is TGTGCCAGCAGCCTCCAGGGGGAGCTGGGCTACACCTTC.

V usage is TRBV7-6 and J usage is TRBJ2-7; 7 bases are shared with TRBD1. V trimming: 0 bases; J trimming: 0 bases; junction bases outside the gene matches: 2. Per germline, CDR1 SGHVS and CDR2 FNYEAQ. The CDR3 is 15 residues long. This CDR3 reads CASSLAHRGSYEQYF. The DNA for the CDR3 is TGTGCCAGCAGCTTAGCGCACAGGGGCTCCTACGAGCAGTACTTC.

The gene calls are TRBV7-9 and TRBJ1-2, with 7 bases matching TRBD1. V was clipped by 8 bases and J by 7 bases; unmatched bases: 7. Germline-derived CDR1 and CDR2 are SEHNR and FQNEAQ (reference sequence). The CDR3 is 12 amino acids. The CDR3: CASHPRGIGYTF. CDR3 nucleotide sequence: TGTGCCAGCCACCCCAGGGGGATTGGCTACACCTTC.

This rearrangement joins TRBV10-3 to TRBJ1-6; D gene ambiguous. The V and J ends lost 3 bases and 6 bases respectively, with 9 bases between them. This CDR3 region has 14 residues. Per germline, CDR1 ENHRY and CDR2 SYGVKD. The chain's CDR3 is CAISDGFTNSPLHF. CDR3 nucleotides: TGTGCCATCAGTGACGGTTTCACTAATTCACCCCTCCACTTT.

This sequence joins TRBV3-1 (or the pseudogene TRBV3-2) and TRBJ2-7; 9 bases agree with TRBD2. Trimming at V came to 5 bases and at J to 4 bases, leaving 6 bases not matched to a gene. The CDR3 consists of 14 residues. Germline-derived CDR1 and CDR2 are LGHDT and YNNKEL (reference sequence). CDR3: CASSKRLAEYEQYF. The CDR3 nucleotides read TGTGCCAGCAGCAAGCGACTAGCGGAGTACGAGCAGTACTTC.

The gene calls are TRBV29-1 and TRBJ2-7, with 10 bases matching TRBD2. The CDR3 length is 16 residues. Germline CDR1 is SQVTM and CDR2 is ANQGSEA. V shed 7 bases and J 2 bases; nucleotides not matched to a gene: 14. CDR3 in DNA: TGCAGCGCGCGCACCCAGTTAGCGGGAGGCCCCTACGAGCAGTACTTC. This gives the protein CSARTQLAGGPYEQYF.

This chain uses TRBV5-6 with TRBJ2-7; D unresolved. With 3 bases removed from V and 0 bases from J, the gap between germline ends came to 13 bases. CDR1 is SGHDT and CDR2 is YYEEEE in the germline V gene. The CDR3 covers 15 residues. This CDR3 reads CASSSNLESSYEQYF. CDR3 in DNA: TGTGCCAGCAGCTCGAACTTAGAGAGCTCCTACGAGCAGTACTTC.

This clone was recorded a few times. The chain carries TRBV27 and TRBJ1-4; D gene uncertain. The CDR3 is made up of 15 amino acids. Germline-derived CDR1 and CDR2 are MNHEY and SMNVEV (reference sequence). V was shortened by 6 bases and J by 0 bases, with 11 bases between the two germline ends. The chain's CDR3 is CASSVELATNEKLFF. Here the CDR3 DNA reads TGTGCCAGCAGCGTCGAGCTAGCAACTAATGAAAAACTGTTTTTT.

This clone was seen only a few times. This chain connects TRBV4-2 to TRBJ1-1; D may be TRBD1 (6 bases). The ends were cut back, 0 bases at V and 5 bases at J, with 16 bases in the middle. This CDR3 spans 16 amino acids. Germline V gene lookup returns CDR1 LGHNA and CDR2 YNFKEQ. This chain's CDR3 is CASSQDTRGAQTEAFF. CDR3 DNA: TGTGCCAGCAGCCAAGATACACGGGGGGCGCAAACTGAAGCTTTCTTT.

This clone was seen only a few times. The CDR3 sequence is CASSFGQAENEKLFF. The CDR3 region has the DNA TGTGCCAGCAGCTTTGGACAAGCAGAAAATGAAAAACTGTTTTTT. The chain links TRBV7-9 to TRBJ1-4, with a possible D match to TRBD1 (5 bases). The CDR3 extends over 15 amino acids. The germline CDR1 and CDR2 sequences are SEHNR and FQNEAQ (reference sequence). The V gene lost 3 bases and the J gene lost 5 bases, with 13 bases spanning the gap.

This clone has only a few counts. The chain couples TRBV3-1 (or the pseudogene TRBV3-2) to TRBJ2-2; D perhaps matches TRBD1 (6 bases). This CDR3 comprises 16 residues. Trimming pared 1 base from V and 6 bases from J, leaving 15 bases between. From germline, CDR1 is LGHDT and CDR2 YNNKEL (reference sequence). CDR3 in DNA: TGTGCCAGCAGCCAAGGTGGGCAGGGGAATGCCGGGGAGCTGTTTTTT. This encodes CASSQGGQGNAGELFF.

This clone was detected only once. The genes are TRBV4-1 and TRBJ2-3, with D unclear. Trimming stripped 1 base from V and 1 base from J, with 3 bases between. Germline-derived CDR1 and CDR2 are MGHRA and YSYEKL. CDR3 size: 13 residues. The CDR3 DNA reads as TGCGCCAGCAGCCAAGTAGGCACAGATACGCAGTATTTT. Translating gives CASSQVGTDTQYF.

The chain recombines TRBV7-9 with TRBJ2-2; TRBD2 is a possible D gene (6 bases). Trimming cost V 4 bases and J 7 bases, with 19 bases left between them. The CDR3 loop spans 16 amino acids. Germline CDR1 is SEHNR and CDR2 is FQNEAQ (reference sequence). The CDR3 bases are TGTGCCAGCAGCTACTTAGGTGGAGGGGATAACGGGGAGCTGTTTTTT. The encoded protein is CASSYLGGGDNGELFF.

The rearrangement uses TRBV6-5 and TRBJ2-5; weak D call: TRBD1 (6 bases). Per germline, CDR1 MNHEY and CDR2 SVGAGI. V lost 6 bases and J lost 2, with 16 bases in between. The CDR3 runs 15 residues. This CDR3 reads CASSLGGSGQETQYF. CDR3 bases: TGTGCCAGCAGCCTAGGGGGATCCGGGCAAGAGACCCAGTACTTC.

This chain uses TRBV6-6 with TRBJ1-2; D not resolved. The germline V and J ends were trimmed by 0 bases and 0 bases, with 5 bases remaining between them. Germline V gene data show CDR1 as MNHNY and CDR2 as SVGAGI (reference sequence). The CDR3 totals 14 residues. This CDR3 reads CASSYSPANYGYTF. The CDR3 region has the DNA TGTGCCAGCAGTTACTCGCCAGCTAACTATGGCTACACCTTC.